This entry features one TCR beta chain sequence. Its antigen remains undetermined. Qualities for individual bases were not recorded, and no much larger clone is one base off. The immunoSEQ Assay, a bias-controlled multiplex PCR, was used to amplify TCRbeta CDR3 regions from genomic DNA. The study's processing was this. The number of nucleated cells in each sample was estimated from the amplification of reference gene primers within the assay. To quantify the absolute abundance of each unique TCRbeta CDR3 rearrangement, sequence reads were collapsed and filtered. Productive Simpson clonality was computed per sample as the square root of Simpson's diversity index over productive rearrangements. TCRdb's version of the immuneACCESS table is confined to in-frame rearrangements and falls short of the full clone set. An unresolved V gene accounts for under half of the shortfall where checked; the remainder is of unknown origin. The DNA was the basis for D and trimming; V, J and clone size are from that table. In all, the sample holds approximately 40,000 clones, and about 85% of those were seen once. The ten largest clones take up approximately 20% of the sample.

Trimming removed 5 bases from V and 9 bases from J, leaving 14 bases between the germline ends. Measured from the cysteine to the phenylalanine, the CDR3 is 12 residues long. Only the CDR3 DNA is retained, 36 bases long and in frame from the first base. Sequences SGHNT (CDR1) and YENEEA (CDR2) are obtained from the germline V gene. The collaborating institutions used their own protocols to collect whole blood in K2EDTA tubes. For TCRbeta analysis, collaborator samples were shipped as frozen whole blood, as isolated PBMCs, or as DNA extracted from either sample type. The data originate from a study of blood T cell repertoires in COVID-19 (dated by TCRdb to 2020 to 2022). For the study in its entirety: The collaborator samples originated in the United States, Italy and Spain and spanned the acute and convalescent phases of COVID-19. The material from the prospective study consisted of cDNA or gDNA derived from T cells, B-cell-depleted T cells, or PBMCs. Where available, HLA class I and class II types were taken from metadata supplied by the sample provider and were not determined by assay-based typing. Deeply sampled blood TCRbeta repertoires from subjects exposed to, actively infected with, or recovered from COVID-19 were included in the dataset. Samples came from the ongoing ImmuneRACE study (first 160 participants) plus 1,254 subjects from 6 global collaborators. The sample metadata nearly always contained a de-identified subject ID, COVID-19 status, age in years and sex. The repertoires were released in a freely available public database intended as a resource for research on the immune response to SARS-CoV-2. Overall results and qualifications from the work: The amount of clinical and demographic metadata varied by source and participant and was provided uncurated.

What was sequenced was peripheral blood. The rearrangement combines TRBV11-3 with TRBJ2-7; a weak D assignment points to TRBD1 (6 bases agree). The sequence came from a woman aged 80 or over in a cohort sampled during active or convalescent COVID-19. The CDR3 protein sequence reads: CASSRQGSGQYF. The bases read TGTGCCAGCAGCCGTCAGGGGTCAGGGCAGTACTTC.